This TCR beta chain was sequenced for a study of immune heterogeneity within non-small cell lung tumors. A multiplex PCR containing 32 V primers and 13 J primers was used to amplify TCR beta CDR3. TCRdb used MiXCR to reprocess the multiplex PCR reads, holding one entry per CDR3 protein. The sample carries 30,000 to 40,000 distinct CDR3 sequences, less than 35% recorded once. Points on this clonotype: Its antigen is as yet unknown.

Per sample, approximately 570 ng of bulk tumor genomic DNA was the template used. Primary tumors were biopsied several times each, far apart, intraoperatively. Untreated, newly diagnosed non-small cell lung cancer patients underwent curative surgery. Points from the study as a whole: Tumor sites within a patient were found to share identical dominant CDR3 beta clonotypes, and site-unique high-frequency clones were also present. Statistically, local T-cell clonality exhibited a moderate yet significant correlation with local tumor mutational burden (R around 0.31).

From germline, CDR1 is SGHTA and CDR2 FQGNSA. The CDR3 has 15 residues. The V gene lost 3 bases and the J gene lost 5 bases, with 13 bases spanning the gap. The chain uses TRBV7-2 and TRBJ2-2; D tentatively reads TRBD1 or TRBD2 (5 bases each). This clonotype originated in a man aged 35-49 years with non-small cell lung cancer. Sequencing was performed on lung tumor tissue. The CDR3 loop is CASSFGLGVTGELFF. The CDR3, as DNA: TGTGCCAGCAGCTTTGGGCTGGGGGTAACCGGGGAGCTGTTTTTT.